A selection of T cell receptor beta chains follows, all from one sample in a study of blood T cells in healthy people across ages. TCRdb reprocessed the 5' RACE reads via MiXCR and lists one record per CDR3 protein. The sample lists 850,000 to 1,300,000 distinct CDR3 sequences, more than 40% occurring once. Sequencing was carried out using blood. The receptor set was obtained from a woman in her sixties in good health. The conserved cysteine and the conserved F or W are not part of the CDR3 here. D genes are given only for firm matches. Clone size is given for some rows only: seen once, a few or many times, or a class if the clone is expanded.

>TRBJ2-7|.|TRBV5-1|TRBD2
ASSSGGDYEQY
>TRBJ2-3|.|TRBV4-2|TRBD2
ASSGRTSGKADTQY
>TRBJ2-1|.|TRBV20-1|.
SASMDSRGRNEQF
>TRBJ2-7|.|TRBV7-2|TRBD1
ASSREDRGGYEQY
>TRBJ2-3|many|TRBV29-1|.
SVAGTVTDTQY
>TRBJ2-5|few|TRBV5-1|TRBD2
ASSFLGGSMEQY
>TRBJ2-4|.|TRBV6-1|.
ASSEVDQGAKNIQY
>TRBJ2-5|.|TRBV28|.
ASSLSLTSRETQY
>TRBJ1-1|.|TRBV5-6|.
ASSLEGPITEAF
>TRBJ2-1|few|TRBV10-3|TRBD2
AISITGTTNQYNEQF
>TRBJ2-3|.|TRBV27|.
ASSTTTPSTDTQY
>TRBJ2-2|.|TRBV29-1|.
SALDANTGELF
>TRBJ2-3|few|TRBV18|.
ASSPIQGGDTQY
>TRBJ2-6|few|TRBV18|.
ASSAWDHNSGANVLT